This T cell receptor (beta chain) was recorded in a study of T cells in Graves' hyperthyroidism and ophthalmopathy (dated by TCRdb to between 2018 and 2020). With regard to the full study: Peripheral blood samples were taken at the time of initial diagnosis, prior to any treatment. To identify TCR V-J signatures that set the groups apart, the researchers used a discovery cohort of 100 patients, made up of 43 with Graves' ophthalmopathy and some 55 with stable Graves' hyperthyroidism. Prospective prediction of ophthalmopathy was tested in an independent validation cohort consisting of some 18 hyperthyroidism patients and over 15 patients who later progressed to ophthalmopathy. The 95 to 100 discovery patients were randomly divided into training and test sets at a 7:3 ratio. Thyroid tissue and blood T-cell repertoires from several Graves' hyperthyroidism patients were also compared in the study. After blood sampling, hyperthyroidism patients were treated with methimazole at a starting dose of 30 mg daily, and ophthalmopathy patients were treated with high-dose intravenous methylprednisolone. The paper reports TCR Vbeta CDR3 sequencing of approximately 140 peripheral blood samples: under 45 ophthalmopathy, roughly 80 hyperthyroidism and roughly 17 progressor patients.

Germline trimming: 5 bases from V, 0 bases from J; junction bases outside gene matches: 14. The germline V gene encodes CDR1 KGHSH and CDR2 LQKENI. The CDR3 contains 19 residues, cysteine and phenylalanine counted. Left in the record is the CDR3 DNA by itself, 57 bases read in frame from the first base. This clonotype was seen a handful of times. Its antigen remains unidentified. Base quality data are lacking; no much larger clone is found one base away. The TCR beta CDR3 regions were amplified from the RNA transcripts. A first-round RT-PCR of the TCR CDR3 used the HTBI primer set with the Qiagen OneStep RT-PCR kit. A second multiplex PCR round built the libraries, followed by size selection and purification. The libraries were sequenced on an Illumina HiSeq2000 using paired-end 100 bp reads. The original methods were these. SOAPnuke was used to process the raw data, removing reads that contained adapters or uncalled bases, had a mean Phred below 15, or lacked an exact match to the constant primer or identifier. High-quality paired reads were merged with COPE v1.2.5, and unique nucleotide sequences were defined as clonotypes. MiTCR v1.1 was used to align clonotypes to the IMGT TRBV, TRBD and TRBJ reference segments. Analysis was restricted to V-J combinations with a frequency above 0.0001, which covered roughly 99% of repertoires. The TCS score was defined as the ratio of F50 (clonal expansion) to E x V (chaos), calculated using BLOSUM62-based TCRdist between CDR3 peptides within each V-J. Welch's t-statistics and random forest reduced 500 to 650 V-J features to under 15, which were used in a naive Bayes classifier (R e1071). TCRdb reran the public reads through fastp at Q25 and MiXCR, keeping productive beta chains. Each entry merges the rows of one CDR3 protein and shows their most common DNA and genes. The V and J calls come from TCRdb's annotation, not from the publication. The sample includes around 500,000 distinct CDR3 sequences, with approximately 14% observed a single time. The ten largest clonotypes hold approximately 15% of the sample.

Stable Graves' hyperthyroidism was defined as the absence of progression to ophthalmopathy over 18 months of follow-up. The hyperthyroidism patients were between 18 and 65 years old and newly diagnosed, with a disease duration of less than 2 months. Patients with uncontrolled infections, other autoimmune diseases, pregnancy or lactation were excluded. Diagnoses relied on clinical symptoms, serum thyroxine and TRAb, thyroid ultrasound and orbital computed tomography. PBMCs were separated from around 9.1 ml of fresh peripheral blood using Ficoll-Paque density gradient centrifugation. Total RNA was extracted using Trizol reagent, and RNA quality was assessed on an Agilent 2100 Bioanalyzer. Points the paper makes about the study in general: No statistical method was used to fix the sample size in advance, and group allocation was not hidden from the investigators. Blood samples also contained most of the expanded thyroid clonotypes (frequency above 0.001), which suggests that blood repertoires may reflect thyroid immune responses. In validation, the model predicted progression to ophthalmopathy a median of about 6.8 months before onset, with about 71% sensitivity and roughly 79% specificity. A model built on a 13 V-J signature distinguished ophthalmopathy from stable hyperthyroidism, reaching roughly 88% sensitivity and about 81% specificity in cross-validation and 80%/75% in testing.

Sequencing was performed on blood. The receptor was isolated from a woman in her thirties or forties with Graves' hyperthyroidism. The chain is encoded by TRBV18 joined to TRBJ1-5, and 9 bases in between align with TRBD1. CDR3 loop: CASSSTKTGGKYSNQPQHF. The nucleotide sequence is TGTGCCAGCTCATCCACAAAGACAGGGGGGAAATATAGCAATCAGCCCCAGCATTTT.